This TCR beta chain was sequenced during a study of shared clonotypes between healthy human individuals. Naive CD8 populations comprised CD45RO-negative cells positively selected for CCR7, excluding terminally differentiated effector memory CD45RA+ cells. Deep was the level at which the assay was run. Generated by immunoSEQ multiplex PCR, the TCRdb table keeps only in-frame clones and is missing some. Found here are about 2 million clones, about 95% of them singletons; the top ten hold less than 1.5%. The junction had 3 bases not matched to a gene; V was cut back by 0 bases and J by 6 bases. CDR1 and CDR2 (germline): SGHRS, YFSETQ. There are 14 residues in the CDR3. Note on this clone: Other DNA sequences within the sample encode an identical CDR3.

The material sequenced was naive CD8+ T cells sorted from blood. J is TRBJ1-5 and V is TRBV5-1; 7 nucleotides match TRBD1. This TCR was sampled from a man between 18 and 29 years old in good health. CDR3 sequence reads: CASSLEGGTQPQHF. For the CDR3, the DNA is TGCGCCAGCAGCTTGGAAGGGGGCACTCAGCCCCAGCATTTT.